The clone carrying this T cell receptor (beta chain) was counted a single time. The data belong to a study of CD8+CD57+ T cells in acquired aplastic anemia. Genomic DNA, the template, was used for profiling of the TCR beta VDJ and CDR3. One entry per CDR3 protein results from TCRdb running MiXCR on the reads. The table records about 240,000 distinct CDR3 sequences, approximately 45% of them present only once. Germline V lookup: CDR1 SEHNR, CDR2 FQNEAQ (reference sequence). V was shortened by 3 bases and J by 3 bases, with 20 bases between the two germline ends. CDR3 length equals 18 residues. Only patients with CD8+CD57+ cell expansion on flow cytometry were chosen for sequencing.

The specimen sequenced was sorted CD4+, CD8+, or CD8+CD57+ T cells (not recorded which) from PBMCs. This clonotype was sampled from a human donor with aplastic anemia. J is TRBJ2-2 and V is TRBV7-9; D may be TRBD1 (7 bases). The CDR3 DNA is TGTGCCAGCAGCTTCCAAACTAGCAGGGGGGTCGACACCGGGGAGCTGTTTTTT. Translated, it gives CASSFQTSRGVDTGELFF.